The present T cell receptor beta chain was sequenced within a study of T-cell reconstitution after alpha-beta-depleted transplantation in children. Unique molecular identifiers were incorporated into the prepared TCRbeta library. TCRdb fed the PCR reads into MiXCR, producing one record per CDR3 protein. The sample shows 120,000 to 150,000 distinct CDR3 sequences, 8% to 10% of them seen only once. Study observations and caveats: The study reportedly traced alpha-beta T cells about two months after transplant to several hundred expanded graft clones. For some patients, TCRbeta diversity was high at day 60 because of recipient T cells and thymic progenitors that survived. T-cell numbers and diversity one year post-transplant derived largely from freshly generated T cells.

CDR1 and CDR2 (germline): SGHVS, FQNEAQ. CDR3 length: 14 residues. The V segment lost 5 bases and the J segment 1 base; nucleotides outside the gene matches: 5. This clonotype was seen repeatedly, ten times or more. Antigen specificity is unknown. The sequencing here drew on PBMCs, mostly from graft donor cells, taken 180 days after TCRalphabeta/CD19-depleted stem cell transplant. The V call is TRBV7-8, the J call TRBJ2-7; TRBD1 matches 7 bases. This receptor was identified in a female patient aged 2-9 years who had a stem cell transplant for congenital amegakaryocytic thrombocytopenia, so the T cells may come from the graft donor. CDR3 in DNA: TGTGCCAGCAGCCGACCGGGACAGTCCTACGAGCAGTACTTC. Translated: CASSRPGQSYEQYF.